This entry is about one T cell receptor (beta chain). This clonotype was detected ten times or more. Its recognized antigen is unknown. Base qualities are not recorded, but no much larger clone differs from it by a single base. The data stem from a study of T-cell memory formation after mild COVID-19 (dated by TCRdb to the early 2020s). Describing the broader study: TCR sequence clusters from the two donors were largely donor specific. In a couple of donors, T-cell clones that expanded and contracted after mild COVID-19 were tracked by sequencing TCRalpha and TCRbeta repertoires over time. The cohort comprised two young, previously healthy adult volunteers, one female and one male. Results and caveats for the whole study, not just this receptor: From day 15 to 85, contracting clones showed balanced CD4/CD8 phenotypes, whereas a second wave of clones that expanded from day 15 to 37 leaned towards CD4+. SARS-CoV-2 specificity of the second-wave clones peaking on day 37 was not confirmed. The study included only a couple of mild cases, and larger cohorts that include severe cases with pre-infection samples were judged to be necessary. Some responding clones were detected in pre-infection memory, suggesting pre-existing cross-reactive memory T cells joined the SARS-CoV-2 response. Contracting CD4+ clones turned up mainly in the CM and EM memory subsets, whereas EMRA was where CD8+ clones were enriched.

From the cysteine through the phenylalanine, the CDR3 covers 17 amino acids. Of the read, only the CDR3 DNA is kept; its 51 bases are in frame from base 1. CDR1 and CDR2 (SGDLS, YYNGEE) derive from the germline V gene. V is trimmed back by 0 bases and J by 4 bases, and the junction contains 8 bases that no gene match accounts for. Ficoll-Paque density gradient centrifugation was the method used to isolate PBMCs. Instrument used: Illumina NovaSeq 6000. TCRalpha and TCRbeta cDNA libraries were constructed by 5'RACE with constant-segment primers, with sample barcodes and unique molecular identifiers being introduced. Trizol reagent was used to extract RNA from every sample. The libraries were amplified in two PCR steps, and the second step added a second sample barcode and Illumina TruSeq adapters. Libraries were sequenced on an Illumina NovaSeq with 2 x 150 bp paired-end reads. As for how the authors treated the data: Reads were demultiplexed and collapsed into UMI-guided consensus sequences with migec v1.2.7. With mixcr v2.1.11, UMI consensuses were aligned to TRA and TRB V and J templates and assembled into clonotypes. A clonotype was counted as expanded or contracted only if both edgeR and NoisET called the change significant, with noise models trained on biological replicates. For edgeR calls, the cutoffs were a false discovery rate-adjusted p below 0.01 and a log2 fold-change threshold of 1. PCA with hierarchical clustering of max-normalized trajectories of the 1000 most abundant clonotypes was used as exploratory dynamics analysis. The CD4 or CD8 phenotype of responding clones was assigned using the separately sequenced CD4+ and CD8+ repertoires. TCRdb ran its own pipeline on the public reads, namely fastp trimming at Q25 and MiXCR clone calling, and kept in-frame beta chains. Rows matching on CDR3 protein sequence are summarized as one entry with the most common DNA and genes. The V and J calls follow TCRdb's processing rather than the paper's. A total of roughly 130,000 distinct CDR3 sequences appear in this sample, about 6.5% of them only once. Of the sample, 2% to 2.5% is held by the ten largest clones.

Sequencing input: PBMCs or a T cell subset sorted from them (not recorded which). Recombination joined TRBV9 with TRBJ2-3; 10 central bases correspond to TRBD2. The sequence came from an adult woman who had mild COVID-19 (a few samples of this study predate the infection). The sample titles of this study are shuffled in the database, so cell type and time point are left out; the donor was told from shared clones. The DNA is as follows: TGTGCCAGCAGCGTAGTGGCGAGCGGGGGGGCCTCAGATACGCAGTATTTT. It encodes CASSVVASGGASDTQYF.